Each of the 29 T cell receptor beta chains below was sequenced from the same sample in a study of cytomegalovirus exposure and HLA in healthy donors. Primers for the PCR totalled 60 Vbeta and 13 Jbeta. The data were produced by immunoSEQ multiplex PCR, yet TCRdb's version contains in-frame clones alone and is incomplete. The sample lists 100,000 to 150,000 clones; 74% were seen once. Material: PBMCs. The receptors shown here come from a man aged 35 to 55 in good health and CMV-seropositive.

The V call is TRBV18, the J call TRBJ2-5, with TRBD1 matching 7 bases. Trimming cost V 3 bases and J 3 bases; bases outside gene matches: 4. CDR1 is KGHSH and CDR2 is LQKENI in the germline V gene. The CDR3 loop spans 14 amino acids. The CDR3 is CASSPLGQKETQYF. The CDR3 DNA reads TGTGCCAGCTCACCCCTGGGACAGAAAGAGACCCAGTACTTC. Full variable domain (outside the CDR3, taken from reference TRBV18 and TRBJ2-5): NAGVMQNPRHLVRRRGQEARLRCSPMKGHSHVYWYRQLPEEGLKFMVYLQKENIIDESGMPKERFSAEFPKEGPSILRIQQVVRGDSAAYFCASSPLGQKETQYFGPGTRLLVL.

This clone was observed a single time. The V call is TRBV14, the J call TRBJ1-4, with 9 bases fitting TRBD1. V shed 4 bases, J shed 10 bases, and the junction held 7 bases outside the gene matches. The CDR3 sequence is 14 residues long. From germline, CDR1 is SGHDN and CDR2 FVKESK. The CDR3 here is CASSPGQGGVKLFF. In nucleotides, the CDR3 is TGTGCCAGCAGCCCGGGACAGGGCGGTGTAAAACTGTTTTTT.

V and J are TRBV30 and TRBJ2-5, with D possibly being TRBD2 (6 bases). Trimming removed 0 bases from V and 12 bases from J, with 11 bases in between. The germline CDR1 and CDR2 sequences are GTSNPN and SVGIG (reference sequence). The CDR3 totals 11 residues. The chain's CDR3 is CAWSVGEEEYF. The DNA of the CDR3 is TGTGCCTGGAGTGTCGGGGAGGAGGAGTACTTC.

The rearrangement links TRBV28 to TRBJ1-1; 8 bases are a match to TRBD1. The CDR3 length is 12 residues. Germline-derived CDR1 and CDR2 are MDHEN and SYDVKM. Trimming removed 4 bases from V and 8 bases from J; junction bases left unmatched: 3. DNA of the CDR3: TGTGCCAGCAGTTCCCGGGACAGGGAAGCTTTCTTT. It is translated as CASSSRDREAFF.

This chain uses TRBV7-3 with TRBJ2-3, with D tentatively TRBD1 (5 bases). Trimming took off 5 bases at V and 2 bases at J, with 14 bases between the two ends. Germline CDR1 reads SGHTA; CDR2 reads FQGTGA. The CDR3 loop spans 15 amino acids. CDR3 coding DNA: TGTGCCAGCAGCCCGCAGGGAACACCCACAGATACGCAGTATTTT. It translates to CASSPQGTPTDTQYF.

The V and J genes are TRBV5-1 and TRBJ2-1; the D gene is possibly TRBD1 (6 bases). Germline V gene sequence: CDR1 SGHRS, CDR2 YFSETQ. V was shortened by 0 bases and J by 5 bases, with 21 bases between the two germline ends. This CDR3 spans 18 amino acids. The CDR3 is CASSLGGGSGALDNEQFF. The CDR3 DNA is TGCGCCAGCAGCTTGGGTGGGGGATCAGGGGCCCTGGACAATGAGCAGTTCTTC.

This clone was detected once. The V call is TRBV19, the J call TRBJ2-3; 7 nucleotides agree with TRBD1. The trim removed 7 bases at V and 3 bases at J, leaving 4 bases unmatched. The germline gives CDR1 LNHDA, CDR2 SQIVND (reference sequence). The CDR3 covers 13 residues. The CDR3: CASKIQGTDTQYF. CDR3 nucleotides: TGTGCCAGTAAAATACAGGGGACAGATACGCAGTATTTT.

The chain combines TRBV11-2 with TRBJ1-3, with TRBD1 identical over 9 bases. With 2 bases clipped from V and 0 bases from J, the junction kept 8 bases outside the gene matches. The germline gives CDR1 SGHAT, CDR2 FQNNGV. The CDR3 extends over 18 amino acids. The CDR3 here is CASSLPGQGRVSGNTIYF. As DNA, the CDR3 is TGTGCCAGCAGCTTACCCGGACAGGGGAGAGTCTCTGGAAACACCATATATTTT.

The chain couples TRBV9 to TRBJ2-1; 11 positions agree with TRBD1. The ends lost 3 bases at V and 9 bases at J; junction bases unmatched: 8. The CDR3 runs 15 residues. Germline V lookup: CDR1 SGDLS, CDR2 YYNGEE. The CDR3 DNA is TGTGCCAGCAGCGCCGGGACAGGGGGGTTTGGTGAGCAGTTCTTC. This sequence encodes CASSAGTGGFGEQFF.

This chain connects TRBV10-3 to TRBJ2-2; D unresolved. This CDR3 comprises 14 residues. Trimming pared 2 bases from V and 4 bases from J, leaving 8 bases between. Per germline, CDR1 ENHRY and CDR2 SYGVKD. CDR3 loop: CAISEKHSTGELFF. Written as DNA, the CDR3 is TGTGCCATCAGTGAGAAACACAGCACCGGGGAGCTGTTTTTT.

The V gene is TRBV6-1, the J gene TRBJ1-5, with no clear D. Deletions cut 2 bases from V and 4 bases from J, with 6 bases between. The CDR3 runs to 13 residues. CDR1 is MNHNS, CDR2 SASEGT, per germline. The DNA of the CDR3 is TGTGCCAGCAGTGAACACGGGAATCAGCCCCAGCATTTT. It yields the protein CASSEHGNQPQHF.

The V call is TRBV6-5, the J call TRBJ2-3, with 8 bases lining up with TRBD2. This CDR3 comprises 15 residues. With V trimmed by 6 bases and J by 0 bases, 5 bases remained unmatched. Per the germline V gene, CDR1 is MNHEY and CDR2 is SVGAGI. The CDR3 is CASSLASGSTDTQYF. The CDR3, as DNA: TGTGCCAGCAGCCTGGCTAGCGGGAGCACAGATACGCAGTATTTT.

The J gene is TRBJ1-1, the V gene TRBV7-2; tentatively, D is TRBD1 (5 bases). Germline values: CDR1 SGHTA, CDR2 FQGNSA. Trimming pared 1 base from V and 0 bases from J, leaving 9 bases between. The CDR3 covers 15 residues. The CDR3 protein is CASSLGPGMNTEAFF. In DNA form, the CDR3 reads TGTGCCAGCAGCTTAGGGCCAGGGATGAACACTGAAGCTTTCTTT.

The chain uses TRBV19 and TRBJ2-2; 8 bases map to TRBD1. Germline lookup yields CDR1 LNHDA and CDR2 SQIVND (reference sequence). There are 17 residues in the CDR3. Trimming took 6 bases from V and 3 from J; bases not matched to a gene: 12. For the CDR3, the DNA is TGTGCCAGTAGCCAAGGGATGGCAGGGGGCGACACCGGGGAGCTGTTTTTT. Translating it yields CASSQGMAGGDTGELFF.

This chain links TRBV28 with TRBJ1-5; D unresolved. Per the germline V gene, CDR1 is MDHEN and CDR2 is SYDVKM. The V and J ends lost 3 bases and 5 bases respectively, with 11 bases between them. The CDR3 has 14 residues. The CDR3 nucleotides are TGTGCCAGCAGTTTTGCGGCAGCTTATCAGCCCCAGCATTTT. It translates to CASSFAAAYQPQHF.

This chain joins TRBV5-1 and TRBJ2-1; 9 bases line up with TRBD2. Germline V gene lookup returns CDR1 SGHRS and CDR2 YFSETQ. The CDR3 extends over 16 amino acids. V lost 0 bases and J lost 7; bases outside the gene matches: 8. DNA of the CDR3: TGCGCCAGCAGCTTGGCAGTGAGCGGGGGGTTGAATGAGCAGTTCTTC. Residues: CASSLAVSGGLNEQFF. The full variable domain, in which reference TRBV5-1 and TRBJ2-1 provide the parts outside the CDR3, is KAGVTQTPRYLIKTRGQQVTLSCSPISGHRSVSWYQQTPGQGLQFLFEYFSETQRNKGNFPGRFSGRQFSNSRSEMNVSTLELGDSALYLCASSLAVSGGLNEQFFGPGTRLTVL.

The rearrangement links TRBV6-1 to TRBJ2-6; TRBD1 matches 12 bases. The CDR3 consists of 17 residues. Germline V gene sequence: CDR1 MNHNS, CDR2 SASEGT. V dropped 2 bases and J dropped 3; count of bases not matched to a gene: 2. The CDR3 here is CASSERDRGLGANVLTF. As DNA, the CDR3 is TGTGCCAGCAGTGAACGGGACAGGGGGCTTGGGGCCAACGTCCTGACTTTC.

V gene TRBV5-1 combines with J gene TRBJ2-7, with 8 bases fitting TRBD1. CDR1 and CDR2 from the germline V gene are SGHRS and YFSETQ. V lost 0 bases, J lost 3 bases, and 2 bases stayed unmatched. The CDR3 is made up of 14 amino acids. CDR3 sequence: CASSLGTGFYEQYF. The CDR3 nucleotides are TGCGCCAGCAGCTTGGGGACAGGGTTCTACGAGCAGTACTTC.

The chain couples TRBV7-6 to TRBJ2-7; 10 nucleotides match TRBD2. The V segment lost 5 bases and the J segment 1 base; nucleotides outside the gene matches: 2. Germline V gives CDR1 SGHVS, CDR2 FNYEAQ. The length of the CDR3 is 14 residues. The CDR3 DNA reads as TGTGCCAGCAGCCCGGGACTAGCGTCCTACGAGCAGTACTTC. Its translation: CASSPGLASYEQYF. Filled out from reference TRBV7-6 and TRBJ2-7, the complete variable domain reads GAGVSQSPRYKVTKRGQDVALRCDPISGHVSLYWYRQALGQGPEFLTYFNYEAQQDKSGLPNDRFSAERPEGSISTLTIQRTEQRDSAMYRCASSPGLASYEQYFGPGTRLTVT.

CDR3 in DNA: TGTGCCAGCAGCAAGGGACAGGGGGTTGTCTATGGCTACACCTTC. Its protein product is CASSKGQGVVYGYTF. The genes are TRBV2 and TRBJ1-2; TRBD1 matches 11 bases. After removal of 6 bases from V and 4 bases from J, the junction contained 7 bases not matched to a gene. Germline values: CDR1 SNHLY, CDR2 FYNNEI. This CDR3 is 15 amino acids long.

CDR3 loop: CASRLGTGAPHGTQYF. The CDR3 region has the DNA TGTGCAAGTCGCTTGGGGACAGGGGCCCCCCACGGTACGCAGTATTTT. V is TRBV12-2 and J is TRBJ2-3; the listed D gene, TRBD1, was not tested against the DNA. TRBV12-2 is listed as a pseudogene. The length of the CDR3 is 16 residues.

The chain couples TRBV28 to TRBJ2-3, with a weak D call TRBD2 (6 bases). Germline V gene lookup returns CDR1 MDHEN and CDR2 SYDVKM. The V gene lost 1 base and the J gene lost 2 bases, with 10 bases spanning the gap. The length of the CDR3 is 15 residues. CDR3 protein: CASSLLGLDTDTQYF. CDR3 in DNA: TGTGCCAGCAGTTTATTGGGACTCGACACAGATACGCAGTATTTT.

The chain uses TRBV7-2 and TRBJ2-3, with 10 bases aligning to TRBD2. The CDR3 is 14 amino acids. CDR1 SGHTA and CDR2 FQGNSA come from the germline V gene. The V and J ends lost 5 bases and 4 bases, in that order; junction bases with no gene match: 3. The chain's CDR3 is CASSQGLASDTQYF. In DNA, the CDR3 is TGTGCCAGCAGCCAGGGACTAGCGTCAGATACGCAGTATTTT.

This clone has just a few counts. V is TRBV19 and J is TRBJ1-5; 7 bases match TRBD1. There are 14 residues in the CDR3. Germline V gene data show CDR1 as LNHDA and CDR2 as SQIVND (reference sequence). The trim removed 3 bases at V and 7 bases at J, leaving 6 bases unmatched. CDR3 in DNA: TGTGCCAGTAGTATCCGAGGGGGCCGCCAGCCCCAGCATTTT. Protein sequence: CASSIRGGRQPQHF.

The V call is TRBV7-2, the J call TRBJ1-1; the D gene is possibly TRBD1 (5 bases). Germline V CDR1 and CDR2: SGHTA, FQGNSA. This CDR3 region has 14 residues. Trimming took off 2 bases at V and 6 bases at J, with 13 bases between the two ends. CDR3 nucleotides: TGTGCCAGCAGCTTAACGCCGGGGGGGTCTGAAGCTTTCTTT. Encoded protein: CASSLTPGGSEAFF.

This chain joins TRBV5-6 and TRBJ2-1; TRBD1 matches 8 bases. The CDR3 runs 15 residues. V lost 3 bases, J lost 7 bases, and 9 bases stayed unmatched. CDR1 is SGHDT, CDR2 YYEEEE, per germline. The CDR3 reads CASSSGTGVSNEQFF. The CDR3 nucleotides read TGTGCCAGCAGCTCCGGGACAGGAGTAAGTAATGAGCAGTTCTTC.

The chain employs TRBV6-4 and TRBJ1-1, with D perhaps matching TRBD1 (6 bases). This CDR3 spans 15 amino acids. The V end lost 6 bases, the J end lost 1 base, and 15 bases lay between the germline ends. Germline V lookup: CDR1 MRHNA, CDR2 SNTAGT. CDR3 DNA sequence: TGTGCCAGCAGCCCTCCAACAGGGCGGAACACTGAAGCTTTCTTT. It is translated as CASSPPTGRNTEAFF.

This chain uses TRBV19 with TRBJ2-7; TRBD1 matches 9 bases. V dropped 5 bases and J dropped 0; count of bases not matched to a gene: 5. Germline V lookup: CDR1 LNHDA, CDR2 SQIVND (reference sequence). This CDR3 region has 15 residues. This chain's CDR3 is CASSFRDRASYEQYF. DNA of the CDR3: TGTGCCAGTAGTTTCAGGGACAGGGCCTCCTACGAGCAGTACTTC.

This clone turned up a few times. The CDR3 DNA is TGTGCCAGCAGCCAAGTGAGGTTCGAGCAGTACTTC. Its translation: CASSQVRFEQYF. J is TRBJ2-5 and V is TRBV14; D is unclear. The J call is uncertain, as TRBJ2-7 better fits the DNA end. Germline lookup yields CDR1 SGHDN and CDR2 FVKESK. The CDR3 runs 12 residues.